These 23 T cell receptor beta chains originate from one sample sequenced in a study of identical twins. TCRdb recomputed calls from the 5' RACE reads with MiXCR, one row per CDR3 protein. This sample has 750,000 to 950,000 distinct CDR3 sequences, with 9% to 15% found just once. These data are also associated with another study on yellow fever vaccine responses in identical twins.

The specimen was PBMCs. The receptors come from a woman in her late teens or twenties in good health.

This clonotype was detected a few times. V gene TRBV7-9 combines with J gene TRBJ2-7, with D perhaps matching TRBD1 (7 bases). The ends were cut back, 7 bases at V and 9 bases at J, with 19 bases in the middle. From germline, CDR1 is SEHNR and CDR2 FQNEAQ (reference sequence). CDR3 length: 13 amino acids. In nucleotides, the CDR3 is TGTGCCAGCACCCAGGGGGACCTCGGGGGGCAGTACTTC. Its translation: CASTQGDLGGQYF.

The chain joins TRBV29-1 to TRBJ1-2, with D perhaps matching TRBD1 (6 bases). Per the germline V gene, CDR1 is SQVTM and CDR2 is ANQGSEA. Trimming stripped 7 bases from V and 6 bases from J, with 12 bases between. The CDR3 sequence is 11 residues long. The CDR3 spells CSAQTGNGYTF. CDR3 DNA: TGCAGCGCCCAAACAGGGAATGGCTACACCTTC.

This clonotype has a handful of counts. The genes are TRBV5-1 and TRBJ2-7; 8 bases line up with TRBD2. The CDR3 totals 16 residues. Germline-derived CDR1 and CDR2 are SGHRS and YFSETQ. V was pared by 2 bases and J by 3 bases, with 10 bases of the junction left unmatched. The CDR3 nucleotides are TGCGCCAGCAGCTTCCAGAAGACTAGCGACTACTACGAGCAGTACTTC. It translates to CASSFQKTSDYYEQYF.

The genes are TRBV7-9 and TRBJ2-1, with D uncertain. CDR1 and CDR2 from the germline V gene are SEHNR and FQNEAQ (reference sequence). Trimming pared 3 bases from V and 8 bases from J, leaving 11 bases between. CDR3 length: 13 residues. CDR3: CASSFTAWDEQFF. The CDR3 DNA sequence: TGTGCCAGCAGCTTCACGGCGTGGGATGAGCAGTTCTTC. Full variable domain (remainder filled in from reference TRBV7-9 and TRBJ2-1): DTGVSQNPRHKITKRGQNVTFRCDPISEHNRLYWYRQTLGQGPEFLTYFQNEAQLEKSRLLSDRFSAERPKGSFSTLEIQRTEQGDSAMYLCASSFTAWDEQFFGPGTRLTVL.

This chain uses TRBV4-1 with TRBJ2-3, with 13 bases identical to TRBD2. This CDR3 spans 16 amino acids. The V gene's germline CDR1 is MGHRA and CDR2 YSYEKL. The J segment lost 4 bases and the V segment lost 6 bases, leaving 7 bases of the junction unmatched. The chain's CDR3 is CASRLGTSGISDTQYF. Here the CDR3 DNA reads TGCGCCAGCAGACTCGGGACTAGCGGGATTTCAGATACGCAGTATTTT.

This clonotype turned up a few times. V usage is TRBV20-1 and J usage is TRBJ2-1; D is unclear. The V end was cut by 5 bases, the J end by 6 bases, with 23 bases between. The germline gives CDR1 DFQATT, CDR2 SNEGSKA (reference sequence). The CDR3 is 16 residues long. The CDR3 bases are TGCAGTGCTGACCCCTTTGGTCACCCCTTTCCCAATGAGCAGTTCTTC. Its translation: CSADPFGHPFPNEQFF.

The V and J genes are TRBV12-3 or TRBV12-4 and TRBJ1-6; 7 bases align to TRBD1. The V gene end was trimmed by 6 bases and the J gene end by 4 bases; junction bases not matched to a gene: 9. This CDR3 comprises 16 residues. The DNA of the CDR3 is TGTGCCAGCAGCTATACAGGGGAAGGGTATAATTCACCCCTCCACTTT. It translates to CASSYTGEGYNSPLHF.

The chain links TRBV2 to TRBJ2-7; no definite D call. Trimming removed 0 bases at V and 8 bases at J, with 8 bases between. CDR1 and CDR2 from the germline V gene are SNHLY and FYNNEI. The CDR3 loop spans 12 amino acids. The CDR3 here is CASSEATNKQYF. CDR3 nucleotides: TGTGCCAGCAGTGAAGCCACTAACAAGCAGTACTTC.

This clonotype was found a few times. This chain uses TRBV12-3 or TRBV12-4 with TRBJ1-4; no definite D call. Trimming shortened V by 5 bases and J by 4 bases, and 11 bases separated the two germline ends. The CDR3 covers 14 residues. Here the CDR3 DNA reads TGTGCCAGCAGTAGAGAACTCTTTAATGAAAAACTGTTTTTT. Protein sequence: CASSRELFNEKLFF.

CDR3 nucleotide sequence: TGTGCCAGCAGCGCCCACGGCAGAATTAGCACAGATACGCAGTATTTT. The encoded protein is CASSAHGRISTDTQYF. J is TRBJ2-3 and V is TRBV9, with D unclear. Germline CDR1 reads SGDLS; CDR2 reads YYNGEE. Trimming took off 3 bases at V and 0 bases at J, with 14 bases between the two ends. The CDR3 consists of 16 residues.

This clonotype appeared a few times. The V and J genes are TRBV11-2 and TRBJ2-3; TRBD2 matches 9 bases. After removal of 2 bases from V and 1 base from J, the junction contained 4 bases not matched to a gene. CDR1 is SGHAT, CDR2 FQNNGV, per germline. The CDR3 extends over 16 amino acids. CDR3 protein: CASSLNIAGGTDTQYF. Written as DNA, the CDR3 is TGTGCCAGCAGCTTAAATATAGCGGGGGGCACAGATACGCAGTATTTT.

This clonotype was picked up a small number of times. The rearrangement joins TRBV15 to TRBJ2-7; TRBD2 matches at 9 bases. J lost 4 bases, V lost 5 bases, and 15 bases had no gene match. CDR3 size: 17 residues. The germline CDR1 and CDR2 sequences are LNHNV and YYDKDF (reference sequence). The CDR3 is CATSGDTASGISYEQYF. CDR3 DNA: TGTGCCACCAGCGGCGACACGGCTAGCGGGATTTCTTACGAGCAGTACTTC.

The rearrangement uses TRBV27 and TRBJ2-5, with TRBD2 identical over 7 bases. This CDR3 has 16 amino acids. The ends lost 0 bases at V and 0 bases at J; junction bases unmatched: 4. CDR1 and CDR2 (germline): MNHEY, SMNVEV (reference sequence). Here the CDR3 reads CASSLSLAAYQETQYF. The CDR3 region has the DNA TGTGCCAGCAGTTTATCCCTAGCGGCGTACCAAGAGACCCAGTACTTC.

In this sample, this clonotype turned up many times. The chain combines TRBV29-1 with TRBJ1-1; D remains unclear. The germline V and J ends were trimmed by 5 bases and 4 bases, with 11 bases remaining between them. Germline V gene lookup returns CDR1 SQVTM and CDR2 ANQGSEA. The CDR3 sequence is 12 residues long. CDR3 region: CSVRVSGTEAFF. The CDR3 region has the DNA TGCAGCGTTAGGGTTTCGGGCACTGAAGCTTTCTTT.

This clonotype has only a few counts. The V and J genes are TRBV27 and TRBJ1-1; 8 positions agree with TRBD1. Germline trimming cut 2 bases from V and 6 bases from J; bases unmatched to any gene: 11. The CDR3 has 16 residues. Germline V CDR1 and CDR2: MNHEY, SMNVEV (reference sequence). CDR3 in amino acids: CASSLRTGSLFAEAFF. CDR3 DNA: TGTGCCAGCAGTTTAAGGACAGGGTCCCTTTTCGCTGAAGCTTTCTTT.

In its sample, this clonotype was seen a few times. The chain employs TRBV10-2 and TRBJ1-1, with 7 bases fitting TRBD1. CDR3 size: 15 residues. Losses at the gene ends were 0 bases for V and 3 bases for J; bases not matched to a gene: 4. Germline CDR1 reads WSHSY; CDR2 reads SAAADI. DNA of the CDR3: TGCGCCAGCAGTGAGTCCTACAGGGGCCACACTGAAGCTTTCTTT. The encoded protein is CASSESYRGHTEAFF.

This clonotype showed up many times. The chain links TRBV27 to TRBJ1-1, with TRBD1 as a possible D gene (5 bases). Trimming cost V 3 bases and J 1 base, with 9 bases left between them. The CDR3 sequence is 14 residues long. Looked up from germline, CDR1 is MNHEY and CDR2 is SMNVEV (reference sequence). The CDR3 reads CASSFRGGNTEAFF. The CDR3 DNA sequence: TGTGCCAGCAGTTTTAGGGGAGGGAACACTGAAGCTTTCTTT.

A few counts support this clonotype. The chain combines TRBV3-1 with TRBJ2-7; 11 bases align to TRBD2. Germline trimming cut 0 bases from V and 2 bases from J; bases unmatched to any gene: 3. Germline loops: CDR1 LGHDT, CDR2 YNNKEL (reference sequence). The CDR3 totals 16 residues. The CDR3 sequence is CASSQELAGVTYEQYF. The CDR3 coding sequence is TGTGCCAGCAGCCAAGAACTAGCGGGAGTGACCTACGAGCAGTACTTC.

This clonotype appeared a few times. The gene calls are TRBV20-1 and TRBJ2-1; 8 positions match TRBD2. The germline gives CDR1 DFQATT, CDR2 SNEGSKA (reference sequence). The CDR3 is 15 residues long. The V segment lost 0 bases and the J segment 4 bases; nucleotides outside the gene matches: 5. Here the CDR3 reads CSARDKKREYNEQFF. DNA for the CDR3: TGCAGTGCTAGAGATAAGAAGCGGGAGTACAATGAGCAGTTCTTC.

The V and J genes are TRBV25-1 and TRBJ2-1; 9 nucleotides agree with TRBD2. V was pared by 4 bases and J by 5 bases, with 9 bases of the junction left unmatched. The V gene's germline CDR1 is MGHDK and CDR2 SYGVNS. This CDR3 has 16 amino acids. CDR3 sequence: CASSGLRAGGNNEQFF. CDR3 in DNA: TGTGCCAGCAGTGGTTTAAGAGCGGGGGGAAACAATGAGCAGTTCTTC.

The J gene is TRBJ1-2, the V gene TRBV27; TRBD1 is a possible D gene (5 bases). CDR1 and CDR2 (germline): MNHEY, SMNVEV (reference sequence). The CDR3 contains 15 residues. Between the trimmed V and J ends, which lost 11 bases and 0 bases, there was a span of 19 bases. The CDR3 protein is CAAGARPGTNYGYTF. CDR3 sequence (DNA): TGTGCCGCCGGGGCAAGGCCAGGAACTAACTATGGCTACACCTTC.

This clonotype was detected many times. The chain employs TRBV5-1 and TRBJ2-1, with 14 bases identical to TRBD2. From germline, CDR1 is SGHRS and CDR2 YFSETQ. Trimming cost V 1 base and J 7 bases; bases outside gene matches: 10. This CDR3 has 18 residues. Here the CDR3 DNA reads TGCGCCAGCAGCTTGAATCCCGGAGGGACTAGCGGGAGTAATGAGCAGTTCTTC. This sequence encodes CASSLNPGGTSGSNEQFF.

This clonotype has just a few counts. The J gene is TRBJ2-1, the V gene TRBV7-9, with 11 positions matching TRBD1. The junction had 9 bases not matched to a gene; V was cut back by 5 bases and J by 9 bases. Germline-derived CDR1 and CDR2 are SEHNR and FQNEAQ (reference sequence). This CDR3 contains 15 residues. The CDR3 spells CASSPRDRGDVEQFF. In DNA form, the CDR3 reads TGTGCCAGCAGCCCCCGGGACAGGGGGGACGTTGAGCAGTTCTTC.